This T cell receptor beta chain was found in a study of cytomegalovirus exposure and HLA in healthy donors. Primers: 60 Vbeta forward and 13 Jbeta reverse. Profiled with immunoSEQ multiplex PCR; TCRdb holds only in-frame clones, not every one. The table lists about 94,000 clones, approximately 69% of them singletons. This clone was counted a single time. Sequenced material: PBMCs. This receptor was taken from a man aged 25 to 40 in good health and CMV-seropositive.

The CDR3 nucleotides read TGTGCCAGCAGGACGGGGGGGAACTCTGGAAACACCATATATTTT. It encodes CASRTGGNSGNTIYF. The J gene is TRBJ1-3, the V gene TRBV6-5; maybe TRBD1 (5 bases). Between the trimmed V and J ends, which lost 6 bases and 0 bases, there was a span of 12 bases. This CDR3 region has 15 residues. From germline, CDR1 is MNHEY and CDR2 SVGAGI.